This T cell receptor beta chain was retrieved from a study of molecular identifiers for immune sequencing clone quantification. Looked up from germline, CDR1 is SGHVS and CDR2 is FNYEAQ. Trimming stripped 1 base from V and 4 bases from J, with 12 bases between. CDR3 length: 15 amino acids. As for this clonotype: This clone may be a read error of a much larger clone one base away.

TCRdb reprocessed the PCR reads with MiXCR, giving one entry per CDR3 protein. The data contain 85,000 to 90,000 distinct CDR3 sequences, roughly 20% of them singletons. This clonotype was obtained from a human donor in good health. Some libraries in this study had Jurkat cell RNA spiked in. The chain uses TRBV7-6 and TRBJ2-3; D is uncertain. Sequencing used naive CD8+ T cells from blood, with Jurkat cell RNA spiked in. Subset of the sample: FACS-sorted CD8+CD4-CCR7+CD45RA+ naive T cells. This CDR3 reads CASSLGTRVADTQYF. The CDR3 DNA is TGTGCCAGCAGCTTAGGTACAAGGGTGGCAGATACGCAGTATTTT.